This T cell receptor (beta chain) was found in a study of shared clonotypes between healthy human individuals. CDR1 is SGHRS and CDR2 is YFSETQ in the germline V gene. The CDR3 is made up of 15 amino acids. V lost 4 bases, J lost 0 bases, and 13 bases lay in between. TCRdb's copy holds only in-frame clones and misses some; the assay was immunoSEQ multiplex PCR. The sample yields about a million clones, 76% seen once. J is TRBJ1-1 and V is TRBV5-1; D unresolved. Sequenced sample: memory CD4+ T cells sorted from blood. Subset indicated: CD45RA-negative fraction. This sequence was found in a young man in good health. The CDR3 reads CASSPIGNLNTEAFF. The CDR3 region has the DNA TGCGCCAGCAGCCCAATCGGGAATTTGAACACTGAAGCTTTCTTT. The variable domain in full, completed from reference TRBV5-1 and TRBJ1-1, reads KAGVTQTPRYLIKTRGQQVTLSCSPISGHRSVSWYQQTPGQGLQFLFEYFSETQRNKGNFPGRFSGRQFSNSRSEMNVSTLELGDSALYLCASSPIGNLNTEAFFGQGTRLTVV.